The 21 T cell receptor beta chains below all came from one sample that was sequenced in a study of beta chain features in type 1 diabetes. Findings of the study overall: Moderate but significant shortening of TCRB CDR3s was recorded in all four CD4+ subsets from Type 1 diabetes patients.

These receptors' targets are unknown. Expressed TCRB transcripts were sequenced after all isolated RNA was converted to cDNA. Some clones are missing from TCRdb's copy, which holds only in-frame ones; the method was immunoSEQ multiplex PCR. The sample lists approximately 730,000 clones, under 15% seen once, with around 0.022% in the top ten. Sequencing input: naive CD4+ T cells from blood. These receptors were taken from a man in his late teens or twenties with type 1 diabetes.

The V gene is TRBV7-2, the J gene TRBJ1-6; D call uncertain. The CDR3 runs 15 residues. Germline V gives CDR1 SGHTA, CDR2 FQGNSA. Trimming removed 3 bases at V and 5 bases at J, with 11 bases between. CDR3 amino acids: CASSFGSYNNSPLHF. In nucleotides, the CDR3 is TGTGCCAGCAGCTTCGGGTCTTACAATAATTCACCCCTCCACTTT.

This clone was seen only a few times. The CDR3 loop is CASSDWGTGANVLTF. The CDR3 bases are TGTGCCAGCAGTGACTGGGGGACTGGGGCCAACGTCCTGACTTTC. The J gene is TRBJ2-6, the V gene TRBV6-1, with D possibly being TRBD1 or TRBD2 (5 bases each). Germline V lookup: CDR1 MNHNS, CDR2 SASEGT. V lost 3 bases, J lost 2 bases, and 8 bases lay in between. The CDR3 loop spans 15 amino acids.

V and J are TRBV6-5 and TRBJ2-3; 8 bases match TRBD1. After removal of 2 bases from V and 3 bases from J, the junction contained 1 base not matched to a gene. Germline loops: CDR1 MNHEY, CDR2 SVGAGI. There are 14 residues in the CDR3. The CDR3 DNA follows: TGTGCCAGCAGTTACGGACAGGGTACAGATACGCAGTATTTT. This translates into CASSYGQGTDTQYF.

The J gene is TRBJ1-1, the V gene TRBV5-1, with 9 bases matching TRBD1. CDR3 size: 14 residues. V shed 4 bases, J shed 5 bases, and the junction held 6 bases outside the gene matches. Germline assignment: CDR1 SGHRS and CDR2 YFSETQ. CDR3 sequence (DNA): TGCGCCAGCAGCACCGGACAGGGGTCGACTGAAGCTTTCTTT. Amino acids: CASSTGQGSTEAFF.

This clone has a handful of counts. The chain is built from TRBV7-8 and TRBJ1-1; TRBD1 aligns across 9 bases. CDR1 is SGHVS, CDR2 FQNEAQ, per germline. CDR3 length equals 14 residues. With V trimmed by 7 bases and J by 4 bases, 7 bases remained unmatched. CDR3 sequence (DNA): TGTGCCAGCAACGACAGGGGGTTTGGCACTGAAGCTTTCTTT. This sequence encodes CASNDRGFGTEAFF.

The chain carries TRBV5-1 and TRBJ1-2; D remains unclear. V was pared by 0 bases and J by 2 bases, with 8 bases between. CDR1 and CDR2 from the germline V gene are SGHRS and YFSETQ. The CDR3 is 14 amino acids. CDR3 loop: CASSLAPPNYGYTF. The CDR3 region has the DNA TGCGCCAGCAGCTTGGCCCCACCGAACTATGGCTACACCTTC.

The table lists this clone with a few counts. The gene calls are TRBV6-5 and TRBJ1-1, with 7 bases matching TRBD1. V lost 2 bases and J lost 0; bases outside the gene matches: 6. The length of the CDR3 is 16 residues. CDR1 and CDR2 (germline): MNHEY, SVGAGI. The CDR3 DNA follows: TGTGCCAGCAGTTACGCGTCAGGGGGTATGAACACTGAAGCTTTCTTT. Its protein product is CASSYASGGMNTEAFF.

This chain joins TRBV6-5 and TRBJ1-6, with D perhaps TRBD1 (5 bases). Germline V CDR1 and CDR2: MNHEY, SVGAGI. V lost 2 bases and J 4 bases, leaving 12 bases between the germline ends. The CDR3 spans 16 residues. CDR3 sequence: CASSYGHDSYNSPLHF. CDR3 bases: TGTGCCAGCAGTTACGGTCACGACAGTTATAATTCACCCCTCCACTTT.

This chain links TRBV19 with TRBJ2-3; D unresolved. The ends were cut back, 3 bases at V and 4 bases at J, with 8 bases in the middle. In germline, CDR1 is LNHDA, CDR2 SQIVND (reference sequence). The CDR3 is 13 residues long. The CDR3 DNA is TGTGCCAGTAGTATTGGGGATTCAGATACGCAGTATTTT. This encodes CASSIGDSDTQYF.

A few counts support this clone. The chain has TRBV7-9 and TRBJ2-1; 9 nucleotides line up with TRBD1. With 5 bases clipped from V and 4 bases from J, the junction kept 12 bases outside the gene matches. The CDR3 spans 17 residues. Germline CDR1 reads SEHNR; CDR2 reads FQNEAQ (reference sequence). CDR3 in DNA: TGTGCCAGCAGCCTCCCGCCGGGACAGGGAAAGTACAATGAGCAGTTCTTC. Residues: CASSLPPGQGKYNEQFF.

This clone appeared a few times. This chain connects TRBV4-1 to TRBJ1-2, with 8 nucleotides matching TRBD1. Germline CDR1 and CDR2: MGHRA and YSYEKL. Trimming removed 1 base from V and 4 bases from J; junction bases left unmatched: 5. The CDR3 extends over 15 amino acids. The DNA of the CDR3 is TGCGCCAGCAGCCAAGCGGACAGGGCTGGCTATGGCTACACCTTC. This sequence encodes CASSQADRAGYGYTF.

The CDR3 coding sequence is TGTGCCAGCTCACCAGAACGGATCACCTCTAACTATGGCTACACCTTC. It yields the protein CASSPERITSNYGYTF. The chain links TRBV18 to TRBJ1-2; D uncertain. This CDR3 comprises 16 residues. V lost 2 bases, J lost 0 bases, and 13 bases lay in between. Germline V gene data show CDR1 as KGHSH and CDR2 as LQKENI.

The chain joins TRBV12-5 to TRBJ2-5; 8 nucleotides match TRBD1. Germline CDR1 reads LGHNT; CDR2 reads FRNRAP. The CDR3 spans 15 residues. V lost 4 bases, J lost 4 bases, and 8 bases stayed unmatched. CDR3 sequence reads: CASGSQGAEGETQYF. The CDR3 DNA reads as TGTGCTAGTGGTTCCCAGGGGGCGGAAGGAGAGACCCAGTACTTC.

This clone was found a few times. The rearrangement links TRBV2 to TRBJ1-6, with a possible D match to TRBD1 (6 bases). Germline V gives CDR1 SNHLY, CDR2 FYNNEI. The V gene lost 0 bases and the J gene lost 18 bases, with 9 bases spanning the gap. The CDR3 loop spans 11 amino acids. The CDR3, as DNA: TGTGCCAGCAGTGAAGCCGGGGGGGCCCACTTT. It encodes CASSEAGGAHF.

This rearrangement joins TRBV7-9 to TRBJ2-1; the D gene is possibly TRBD2 (6 bases). Germline CDR1 reads SEHNR; CDR2 reads FQNEAQ (reference sequence). V dropped 1 base and J dropped 8 bases, with 24 bases sitting between them. The CDR3 length is 18 residues. CDR3 nucleotide sequence: TGTGCCAGCAGCTTAGGGGTTTTGGCGGGGTATGGTTCCGATGAGCAGTTCTTC. Translation: CASSLGVLAGYGSDEQFF. The variable domain in full, with the rest retrieved from reference TRBV7-9 and TRBJ2-1, is DTGVSQNPRHKITKRGQNVTFRCDPISEHNRLYWYRQTLGQGPEFLTYFQNEAQLEKSRLLSDRFSAERPKGSFSTLEIQRTEQGDSAMYLCASSLGVLAGYGSDEQFFGPGTRLTVL.

The chain is built from TRBV9 and TRBJ2-5; the D gene could be TRBD1 or TRBD2 (5 bases each). The CDR3 is 12 residues long. With 4 bases removed from V and 5 bases from J, the gap between germline ends came to 9 bases. Germline V CDR1 and CDR2: SGDLS, YYNGEE. The CDR3 protein is CASSLGEETQYF. CDR3 DNA sequence: TGTGCCAGCAGCCTGGGGGAGGAGACCCAGTACTTC.

The chain links TRBV6-4 to TRBJ1-1, with D maybe TRBD1 (5 bases). Germline CDR1 and CDR2: MRHNA and SNTAGT. The CDR3 is 13 amino acids. Trimming shortened V by 6 bases and J by 0 bases, and 8 bases separated the two germline ends. In nucleotides, the CDR3 is TGTGCCAGCAGGCGACAGCTGAACACTGAAGCTTTCTTT. It yields the protein CASRRQLNTEAFF.

This clone was seen only a few times. This chain links TRBV29-1 with TRBJ1-2; D is uncertain. Per the germline V gene, CDR1 is SQVTM and CDR2 is ANQGSEA. The CDR3 is made up of 10 amino acids. The V end was cut by 6 bases, the J end by 9 bases, with 11 bases between. CDR3 region: CSVELSSYTF. The CDR3 nucleotides read TGCAGCGTGGAACTCTCGAGCTACACCTTC.

This clone was observed a handful of times. V usage is TRBV7-2 and J usage is TRBJ1-5; tentative D call: TRBD1 (6 bases). V was clipped by 3 bases and J by 0 bases, with 9 bases between them. CDR1 and CDR2 (germline): SGHTA, FQGNSA. CDR3 length: 15 amino acids. The CDR3 DNA sequence: TGTGCCAGCAGCTTCGGGGGCTATAGCAATCAGCCCCAGCATTTT. It encodes CASSFGGYSNQPQHF.

This chain links TRBV2 with TRBJ2-5, with D unresolved. The CDR3 consists of 15 residues. Trimming removed 4 bases from V and 3 bases from J, with 15 bases in between. Germline V gene sequence: CDR1 SNHLY, CDR2 FYNNEI. DNA of the CDR3: TGTGCCAGCAGTGTGGATGGGCATCGCGAAGAGACCCAGTACTTC. Protein: CASSVDGHREETQYF. The complete variable domain, with remaining parts taken from reference TRBV2 and TRBJ2-5, reads EPEVTQTPSHQVTQMGQEVILRCVPISNHLYFYWYRQILGQKVEFLVSFYNNEISEKSEIFDDQFSVERPDGSNFTLKIRSTKLEDSAMYFCASSVDGHREETQYFGPGTRLLVL.

This clone came up a few times. The chain joins TRBV7-9 to TRBJ2-2, with D maybe TRBD1 (6 bases). Trimming pared 7 bases from V and 6 bases from J, leaving 18 bases between. The CDR3 consists of 15 residues. Germline lookup yields CDR1 SEHNR and CDR2 FQNEAQ (reference sequence). In DNA form, the CDR3 reads TGTGCCAGCACCTCCGCACAGGGTCCTTCCGGGGAGCTGTTTTTT. This codes for CASTSAQGPSGELFF.